This T cell receptor beta chain was sequenced during a study of blood T cell repertoires in COVID-19. Study overall: Donors in the United States, Italy and Spain gave samples during acute or convalescent COVID-19. The analysed material was cDNA or gDNA that came from T cells, B-cell-depleted T cells, or PBMCs.

This CDR3 has 17 amino acids. V lost 6 bases to trimming and J lost 5 bases; unmatched junction nucleotides: 15. Germline values: CDR1 MDHEN, CDR2 SYDVKM. Source study methods: Scientists estimated how many nucleated cells there were by amplifying reference gene primers. Assay used: immunoSEQ multiplex PCR; TCRdb lists only in-frame clones, some missing. V, J and clone size were drawn from that table, and D and trimming were deduced from the DNA. This repertoire shows tens of thousands of clones, around 86% found once; its top ten account for 13% to 15%. This receptor was obtained from a human donor in a cohort sampled during active COVID-19. Sequencing used peripheral blood. The rearrangement joins TRBV28 to TRBJ2-1, with TRBD2 matching 8 bases. CDR3 loop: CASSPWMKREINNEQFF. CDR3 DNA: TGTGCCAGCAGCCCTTGGATGAAGCGGGAGATAAACAATGAGCAGTTCTTC.